This T cell receptor beta chain was captured by sequencing in a study of regulatory T cells in long-lasting Graves disease. Time point: newly diagnosed GD, antithyroid drugs for less than 3 months. Generation of the TCR library employed RNA extracted from PBMCs. Study results and limitations: The TCR repertoire of persistent Graves' patients was less diverse than that of newly diagnosed ones.

This clonotype was counted between two and nine times. The antigen is undetermined. A far larger clone is off by one base, so a read error is likely. To make TCR beta libraries, researchers used iRepertoire HTBI primers and Arm-PCR of CDR3 regions. Methods used by the authors: Identification across samples found 60 to 75 TRBV and some 15 TRBJ segments. MiXCR, run by TCRdb on the multiplex PCR reads, gives a single entry per CDR3 protein. What appears here as the V and J calls and clone size reflects TCRdb's work, not the paper's. The sample records around 250,000 distinct CDR3 sequences, 18% being singletons. These same data were also listed under a study on T cells in Graves' hyperthyroidism and ophthalmopathy. That report adds: The study enrolled patients aged 18 to 65 with newly diagnosed hyperthyroidism of under 2 months' duration.

The sequence derives from a woman under 40 with Graves disease. The sequencing used peripheral blood mononuclear cells (PBMCs), collected at new diagnosis, from a patient treated with antithyroid drugs.

CDR3 nucleotide sequence: TGTGCCAGCATCTTGATTGGACAGGGCAATGAGCAGTTCTTC. Residues: CASILIGQGNEQFF. V usage is TRBV5-5 and J usage is TRBJ2-1, with TRBD1 identical over 8 bases. From germline, CDR1 is SGHKS and CDR2 YYEKEE (reference sequence). CDR3 length: 14 amino acids.